This is a list of T cell receptor beta chains from one sample in a study of T cell responses to AZD1222 COVID-19 vaccine. The assay was immunoSEQ multiplex PCR, and TCRdb's table has in-frame clones only and misses some. The repertoire holds about 31,000 clones, approximately 88% seen once, with approximately 14% in the top ten. Sequenced material: peripheral blood, taken 28 days after the second AZD1222 dose. The receptors were gathered from an adult who received the AZD1222 COVID-19 vaccine. Both conserved end residues are part of each CDR3. D genes are given only for firm matches. The listing skips clone size in some rows; elsewhere it reads once, few, many or a size class.

d_gene: NA
v_gene: TRBV18
j_gene: TRBJ1-3
abundance: once
CDR3nt: TGTGCCAGCGCGGGGGACGTTGGAAACACCATATATTTT
CDR3aa: CASAGDVGNTIYF

d_gene: NA
v_gene: TRBV9
j_gene: TRBJ1-1
abundance: NA
CDR3nt: TGTGCCAGCAGCCCCTCGGGGTGGGGATGGGCTGAAGCTTTCTTT
CDR3aa: CASSPSGWGWAEAFF

d_gene: TRBD1
v_gene: TRBV18
j_gene: TRBJ2-5
abundance: NA
CDR3nt: TGTGCCAGCTCAGTGACAGGGGAAGAGACCCAGTACTTC
CDR3aa: CASSVTGEETQYF

d_gene: NA
v_gene: TRBV18
j_gene: TRBJ1-1
abundance: NA
CDR3nt: TGTGCCAGCTCACGAGAGGGAAACACTGAAGCTTTCTTT
CDR3aa: CASSREGNTEAFF

d_gene: NA
v_gene: TRBV28
j_gene: TRBJ2-5
abundance: NA
CDR3nt: TGTGCCAGCAGGGGACAGAGCGCGGGGGCGAAGCAAGAGACCCAGTACTTC
CDR3aa: CASRGQSAGAKQETQYF

d_gene: NA
v_gene: TRBV27
j_gene: TRBJ2-7
abundance: NA
CDR3nt: TGTGCCAGCAGTCCCTCCCTGCGGGAGCAGTACTTC
CDR3aa: CASSPSLREQYF

d_gene: NA
v_gene: TRBV19
j_gene: TRBJ2-7
abundance: NA
CDR3nt: TGTGCCAGTAGTGCCAGACAGGAGCAGTACTTC
CDR3aa: CASSARQEQYF

d_gene: NA
v_gene: TRBV19
j_gene: TRBJ1-4
abundance: NA
CDR3nt: TGTGCCAGTAGACTTGGGGCAGCAACTAATGAAAAACTGTTTTTT
CDR3aa: CASRLGAATNEKLFF

d_gene: TRBD1
v_gene: TRBV7-7
j_gene: TRBJ2-2
abundance: NA
CDR3nt: TGTGCTAGCAGCCGGGACAGAGGCTGGGGCGGGGAGCTGTTTTTT
CDR3aa: CASSRDRGWGGELFF

d_gene: NA
v_gene: TRBV19
j_gene: TRBJ2-7
abundance: NA
CDR3nt: TGTGCCAGTATTTCAAGCTCCTACGAGCAGTACTTC
CDR3aa: CASISSSYEQYF

d_gene: TRBD2
v_gene: TRBV7-2
j_gene: TRBJ2-2
abundance: NA
CDR3nt: TGTGCCAGCAGCCCCCAGTTTAGCGGGGGCTCCGGGGAGCTGTTTTTT
CDR3aa: CASSPQFSGGSGELFF

d_gene: TRBD2
v_gene: TRBV9
j_gene: TRBJ2-5
abundance: NA
CDR3nt: TGTGCCAGCAGCACAATGGGACTAGCGGGGTGGGAGACCCAGTACTTC
CDR3aa: CASSTMGLAGWETQYF

d_gene: TRBD1
v_gene: TRBV7-3
j_gene: TRBJ2-5
abundance: NA
CDR3nt: TGTGCCAGCAGCGGGCCGGGACAGGGTTTCCAAGAGACCCAGTACTTC
CDR3aa: CASSGPGQGFQETQYF

d_gene: TRBD1
v_gene: TRBV11-2
j_gene: TRBJ2-7
abundance: NA
CDR3nt: TGTGCCAGCAGCCCCTCCAGGGGACAGGTTACGTGGGAGCAGTACTTC
CDR3aa: CASSPSRGQVTWEQYF

d_gene: NA
v_gene: TRBV20-1
j_gene: TRBJ1-1
abundance: NA
CDR3nt: TGCAGTGCCCATAGGGGCCAAGCTTTCTTT
CDR3aa: CSAHRGQAFF

d_gene: NA
v_gene: TRBV2
j_gene: TRBJ1-1
abundance: few
CDR3nt: TGTGCCAGCAGTAGACTAACAGGGTCGAACACTGAAGCTTTCTTT
CDR3aa: CASSRLTGSNTEAFF

d_gene: TRBD1
v_gene: TRBV19
j_gene: TRBJ2-5
abundance: NA
CDR3nt: TGTGCCAGTAGTAGCCCTGGGACAGGGGGCTATGAGACCCAGTACTTC
CDR3aa: CASSSPGTGGYETQYF

d_gene: NA
v_gene: TRBV18
j_gene: TRBJ2-6
abundance: NA
CDR3nt: TGTGCCAGCTCAAAAGGTAGCTCTGGGGCCAACGTCCTGACTTTC
CDR3aa: CASSKGSSGANVLTF

d_gene: NA
v_gene: TRBV3-1/TRBV3-2
j_gene: TRBJ1-4
abundance: NA
CDR3nt: TGTGCCAGCAGCCAAGTGCGATCGGGGCTCGTAACTAATGAAAAACTGTTTTTT
CDR3aa: CASSQVRSGLVTNEKLFF

d_gene: NA
v_gene: TRBV5-1
j_gene: TRBJ1-5
abundance: NA
CDR3nt: TGCGCCAGCAGCTTGGGCACAAGAGGTGGACAGCCCCAGCATTTT
CDR3aa: CASSLGTRGGQPQHF

d_gene: NA
v_gene: TRBV7-2
j_gene: TRBJ2-2
abundance: NA
CDR3nt: TGTGCCAGCAGCTTAGGGACACCGAACACCGGGGAGCTGTTTTTT
CDR3aa: CASSLGTPNTGELFF

d_gene: NA
v_gene: TRBV21-1
j_gene: TRBJ1-1
abundance: medium-sized
CDR3nt: TGTGCCAGCAGCAAAGCGCTACCGGGGAGCACTGAAGCTTTCTTT
CDR3aa: CASSKALPGSTEAFF

d_gene: NA
v_gene: TRBV4-3
j_gene: TRBJ1-1
abundance: few
CDR3nt: TGCGCCAGCAGCCAAGAGGACGAACTGAACACTGAAGCTTTCTTT
CDR3aa: CASSQEDELNTEAFF

d_gene: NA
v_gene: TRBV9
j_gene: TRBJ2-1
abundance: NA
CDR3nt: TGTGCCAGCAGCGTAGAAGGGGCTGACTACAATGAGCAGTTCTTC
CDR3aa: CASSVEGADYNEQFF

d_gene: NA
v_gene: TRBV6-2/TRBV6-3
j_gene: TRBJ2-7
abundance: NA
CDR3nt: TGTGCCAGCAGTTATGACAGATCCTACGAGCAGTACTTC
CDR3aa: CASSYDRSYEQYF

d_gene: NA
v_gene: TRBV3-1/TRBV3-2
j_gene: TRBJ2-3
abundance: NA
CDR3nt: TGTGCCAGCAGCCAAGATTCTGGGGGTAGCACAGATACGCAGTATTTT
CDR3aa: CASSQDSGGSTDTQYF

d_gene: NA
v_gene: TRBV27
j_gene: TRBJ2-4
abundance: NA
CDR3nt: TGTGCCAGCAGAAGGGGACCGGGACACAAAAACATTCAGTACTTC
CDR3aa: CASRRGPGHKNIQYF

d_gene: NA
v_gene: TRBV6-5
j_gene: TRBJ1-1
abundance: NA
CDR3nt: TGTGCCAGCAGTTACTTTTCGGTGAACACTGAAGCTTTCTTT
CDR3aa: CASSYFSVNTEAFF

d_gene: NA
v_gene: TRBV12-2
j_gene: TRBJ1-6
abundance: NA
CDR3nt: TGTGCAAGTCGTTATCCGGGACAGGGGAATTCACCCCTCCACTTT
CDR3aa: CASRYPGQGNSPLHF

d_gene: NA
v_gene: TRBV6-1
j_gene: TRBJ1-4
abundance: NA
CDR3nt: TGTGCCAGCAGTGAAGAAGGTGGACAAATGGGTAAACTGTTTTTT
CDR3aa: CASSEEGGQMGKLFF

d_gene: NA
v_gene: TRBV10-3
j_gene: TRBJ2-7
abundance: NA
CDR3nt: TGTGCCATCAGTGAGCTCAAGAGTATCTCCTACGAGCAGTACTTC
CDR3aa: CAISELKSISYEQYF

d_gene: TRBD1
v_gene: TRBV2
j_gene: TRBJ2-7
abundance: NA
CDR3nt: TGTGCCAGCGGGGGACAGGGTATTTACGAGCAGTACTTC
CDR3aa: CASGGQGIYEQYF

d_gene: NA
v_gene: TRBV5-1
j_gene: TRBJ1-5
abundance: once
CDR3nt: TGCGCCAGCAGAGACCGAAATAGCAATCAGCCCCAGCATTTT
CDR3aa: CASRDRNSNQPQHF

d_gene: NA
v_gene: TRBV7-2
j_gene: TRBJ1-5
abundance: once
CDR3nt: TGTGCCAGCAGCTTAGGTTCTGGGTTTTTTCAGCCCCAGCATTTT
CDR3aa: CASSLGSGFFQPQHF

d_gene: TRBD1
v_gene: TRBV20-1
j_gene: TRBJ2-3
abundance: few
CDR3nt: TGCAGTGCTAGTGGACAGGCGGTTTTGAGGGATACGCAGTATTTT
CDR3aa: CSASGQAVLRDTQYF